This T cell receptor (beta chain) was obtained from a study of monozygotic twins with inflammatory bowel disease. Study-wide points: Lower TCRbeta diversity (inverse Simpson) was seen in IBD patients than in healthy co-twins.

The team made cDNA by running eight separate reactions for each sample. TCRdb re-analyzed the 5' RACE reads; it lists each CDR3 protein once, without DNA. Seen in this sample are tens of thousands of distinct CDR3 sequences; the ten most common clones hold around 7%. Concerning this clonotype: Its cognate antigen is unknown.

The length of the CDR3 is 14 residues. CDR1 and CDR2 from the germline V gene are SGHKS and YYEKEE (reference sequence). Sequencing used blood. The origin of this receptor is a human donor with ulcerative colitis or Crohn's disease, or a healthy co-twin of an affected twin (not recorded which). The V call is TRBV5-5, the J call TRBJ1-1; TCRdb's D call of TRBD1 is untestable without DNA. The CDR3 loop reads CASSLDGGRTEAFF.